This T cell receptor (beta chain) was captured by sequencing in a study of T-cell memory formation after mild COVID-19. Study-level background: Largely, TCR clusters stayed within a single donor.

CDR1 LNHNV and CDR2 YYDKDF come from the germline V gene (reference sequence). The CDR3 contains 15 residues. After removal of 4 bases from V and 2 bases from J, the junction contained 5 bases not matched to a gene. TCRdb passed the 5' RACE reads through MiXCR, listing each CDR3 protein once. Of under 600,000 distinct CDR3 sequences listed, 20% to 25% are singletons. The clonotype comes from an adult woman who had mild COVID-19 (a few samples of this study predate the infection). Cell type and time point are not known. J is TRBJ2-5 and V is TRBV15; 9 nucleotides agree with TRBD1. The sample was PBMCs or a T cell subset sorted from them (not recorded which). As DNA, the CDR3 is TGTGCCACCAGCACCACAGGGGGCGGGCAAGAGACCCAGTACTTC. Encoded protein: CATSTTGGGQETQYF.